This entry lists 11 T cell receptor beta chains sequenced from one sample in a study of blood T cells in healthy people across ages. Through a sample-barcoded 5' primer and a J-beta primer mix, a second PCR was run for about 6 to 11 cycles. TCRdb itself ran the 5' RACE reads through MiXCR, one entry per CDR3 protein. Of about 1.8 million distinct CDR3 sequences in the sample, 49% were seen once. Sequenced material: blood. All receptors derive from a woman aged 40 to 50 in good health.

This clonotype was seen only a few times. This chain joins TRBV6-1 and TRBJ1-2; perhaps TRBD1 as D (5 bases). CDR3 size: 16 residues. CDR1 MNHNS and CDR2 SASEGT come from the germline V gene. The ends were cut back, 8 bases at V and 4 bases at J, with 23 bases in the middle. The CDR3 DNA is TGTGCCAGCGGGACTGAACAACCCGCTAGGGGCTATGGCTACACCTTC. Translation gives CASGTEQPARGYGYTF.

This clonotype was detected a few times. The rearrangement joins TRBV7-3 to TRBJ2-1; the match to TRBD2 covers 8 bases. Looked up from germline, CDR1 is SGHTA and CDR2 is FQGTGA. The CDR3 sequence is 14 residues long. Unmatched junction bases numbered 7, after V lost 5 bases and J lost 7 bases. The CDR3 protein is CASSQTGGRNEQFF. The CDR3 bases are TGTGCCAGCAGCCAAACGGGGGGGCGTAATGAGCAGTTCTTC.

This clonotype showed up many times. A much larger clone is a single base away; this may be a read error. The chain uses TRBV20-1 and TRBJ2-5, with 9 bases lining up with TRBD1. With V trimmed by 6 bases and J by 11 bases, 10 bases remained unmatched. CDR3 size: 12 residues. Germline values: CDR1 DFQATT, CDR2 SNEGSKA (reference sequence). CDR3 sequence (DNA): TGCAGTGCCACGGACAGGGGAAATGAGCAGTACTTC. Amino acids: CSATDRGNEQYF.

The V gene is TRBV3-1, the J gene TRBJ2-5, with a possible D match to TRBD2 (6 bases). The CDR3 contains 11 residues. The V end was cut by 2 bases, the J end by 11 bases, with 9 bases between. Germline assignment: CDR1 LGHDT and CDR2 YNNKEL (reference sequence). The CDR3 coding sequence is TGTGCCAGCAGCCAATCGGGGGAGCAGTACTTC. Its protein is CASSQSGEQYF.

The sample holds a few counts of this clonotype. The V gene is TRBV6-5, the J gene TRBJ2-7; 9 positions agree with TRBD1. Germline V gene lookup returns CDR1 MNHEY and CDR2 SVGAGI. V was pared by 0 bases and J by 3 bases, with 6 bases of the junction left unmatched. The CDR3 consists of 16 residues. CDR3 DNA: TGTGCCAGCAGTTACTCTCCGGGACAGGGCTTCTACGAGCAGTACTTC. Translation gives CASSYSPGQGFYEQYF.

The chain recombines TRBV6-6 with TRBJ2-1; 8 bases fit TRBD2. This CDR3 is 14 amino acids long. Germline V gene data show CDR1 as MNHNY and CDR2 as SVGAGI (reference sequence). V was pared by 8 bases and J by 0 bases, with 3 bases of the junction left unmatched. The CDR3 reads CASRGGASYNEQFF. CDR3 sequence (DNA): TGTGCCAGCCGGGGGGGGGCCTCCTACAATGAGCAGTTCTTC.

The V gene is TRBV2, the J gene TRBJ2-7; D is unresolved. The V gene lost 7 bases and the J gene lost 3 bases, with 7 bases spanning the gap. Germline V gives CDR1 SNHLY, CDR2 FYNNEI. The CDR3 runs 11 residues. The CDR3: CASTDHYEQYF. The CDR3 DNA is TGTGCCAGCACGGACCACTACGAGCAGTACTTC.

The chain is built from TRBV7-6 and TRBJ1-2, with D maybe TRBD1 (6 bases). The CDR3 runs to 16 residues. V dropped 2 bases and J dropped 7 bases, with 20 bases sitting between them. CDR1 is SGHVS, CDR2 FNYEAQ, per germline. CDR3: CASSLTGVGQGSGYTF. The CDR3 DNA follows: TGTGCCAGCAGCTTAACGGGAGTCGGGCAGGGGTCTGGCTACACCTTC.

J is TRBJ2-5 and V is TRBV20-1, with D unclear. Near its end, the DNA agrees better with TRBJ2-7, so the J call may be wrong. There are 12 residues in the CDR3. Per germline, CDR1 DFQATT and CDR2 SNEGSKA (reference sequence). CDR3 DNA sequence: TGCAGTGCTAGCAGGCCCGCCTACGAGCAGTACTTC. Its protein product is CSASRPAYEQYF.

This clonotype was detected only a few times. V gene TRBV18 combines with J gene TRBJ2-5; D not resolved. Trimming pared 3 bases from V and 4 bases from J, leaving 12 bases between. The V gene's germline CDR1 is KGHSH and CDR2 LQKENI. The CDR3 has 14 amino acids. The CDR3 DNA reads TGTGCCAGCTCACCGGGCACCGCGAGAGAGACCCAGTACTTC. Translation gives CASSPGTARETQYF.

The chain combines TRBV29-1 with TRBJ2-5, with TRBD2 as a possible D gene (7 bases). Germline V gene data show CDR1 as SQVTM and CDR2 as ANQGSEA. The CDR3 contains 14 residues. V gave up 7 bases and J gave up 3 bases, with 18 bases separating them. The CDR3 sequence is CSDAFAGAKETQYF. CDR3 nucleotide sequence: TGCAGCGACGCTTTTGCGGGGGCAAAAGAGACCCAGTACTTC.